Listed here are 17 T cell receptor beta chains from one sample, sequenced in a study of blood T cell repertoires in COVID-19. Here immunoSEQ multiplex PCR was the method, and the copy in TCRdb shows in-frame clones only, minus some. The sample lists tens of thousands of clones; over 70% were seen once. Sequences were obtained from peripheral blood. The receptor source for this set is a man in his 70s with acute or convalescent COVID-19.

The chain couples TRBV6-2 or TRBV6-3 to TRBJ1-4; D is unresolved. Germline V gene data show CDR1 as MNHEY and CDR2 as SVGEGT. The CDR3 sequence is 13 residues long. Trimming shortened V by 5 bases and J by 15 bases, and 19 bases separated the two germline ends. CDR3 loop: CASSPALGSAVFF. DNA of the CDR3: TGTGCCAGCAGTCCCGCTTTGGGGAGTGCGGTGTTTTTT.

This sequence joins TRBV24-1 and TRBJ2-5; 13 bases map to TRBD2. The J segment lost 4 bases and the V segment lost 5 bases, leaving 6 bases of the junction unmatched. This CDR3 is 16 amino acids long. Germline V gene sequence: CDR1 KGHDR, CDR2 SFDVKD. CDR3 amino acids: CATSGWTSGGAETQYF. CDR3 bases: TGTGCCACCAGTGGGTGGACTAGCGGGGGAGCAGAGACCCAGTACTTC.

This clone was observed a single time. This chain connects TRBV10-3 to TRBJ2-2; tentatively, D is TRBD2 (6 bases). V lost 8 bases to trimming and J lost 7 bases, with 11 bases between them. The CDR3 totals 12 residues. Germline V CDR1 and CDR2: ENHRY, SYGVKD. CDR3 in DNA: TGTGCCATCGGGCGGGGCGTCGGGGAGCTGTTTTTT. This sequence encodes CAIGRGVGELFF.

This chain connects TRBV11-2 to TRBJ2-3; a weak D match, TRBD1 (6 bases). Germline-derived CDR1 and CDR2 are SGHAT and FQNNGV. V dropped 3 bases and J dropped 0 bases, with 10 bases sitting between them. The CDR3 is made up of 15 amino acids. The chain's CDR3 is CASSFGGQSTDTQYF. CDR3 in DNA: TGTGCCAGCAGCTTCGGTGGACAGAGCACAGATACGCAGTATTTT.

This clone was detected once. V usage is TRBV5-1 and J usage is TRBJ2-3; TRBD1 matches 9 bases. Germline lookup yields CDR1 SGHRS and CDR2 YFSETQ. The CDR3 sequence is 14 residues long. V shed 8 bases and J 2 bases; nucleotides not matched to a gene: 6. CDR3 DNA: TGCGCCAGTGCCCGGGACAGGGTCACAGATACGCAGTATTTT. Amino acid sequence: CASARDRVTDTQYF. The variable domain in full, with the rest retrieved from reference TRBV5-1 and TRBJ2-3, is KAGVTQTPRYLIKTRGQQVTLSCSPISGHRSVSWYQQTPGQGLQFLFEYFSETQRNKGNFPGRFSGRQFSNSRSEMNVSTLELGDSALYLCASARDRVTDTQYFGPGTRLTVL.

This rearrangement joins TRBV19 to TRBJ2-3, with 12 bases that match TRBD2. Germline V gene data show CDR1 as LNHDA and CDR2 as SQIVND (reference sequence). The V and J ends lost 5 bases and 3 bases, in that order; junction bases with no gene match: 3. The CDR3 has 15 residues. The CDR3 nucleotides read TGTGCCAGTAGTCAAGGACTAGCGGGAACAGATACGCAGTATTTT. Its translation: CASSQGLAGTDTQYF.

This clone has more than one count but fewer than ten. The J gene is TRBJ2-2, the V gene TRBV30; D is unclear. The length of the CDR3 is 15 residues. Germline CDR1 is GTSNPN and CDR2 is SVGIG (reference sequence). V lost 1 base and J 4 bases, leaving 13 bases between the germline ends. CDR3 sequence reads: CAWSGSDMATGELFF. Here the CDR3 DNA reads TGTGCCTGGAGTGGGTCCGACATGGCCACCGGGGAGCTGTTTTTT.

The chain uses TRBV19 and TRBJ2-1; D unresolved. CDR1 is LNHDA, CDR2 SQIVND, per germline (reference sequence). V shed 0 bases and J shed 10 bases, with 13 bases lying between them. The CDR3 has 14 residues. CDR3 in amino acids: CASSIDPAGGEQFF. In DNA, the CDR3 is TGTGCCAGTAGTATAGATCCGGCAGGTGGGGAGCAGTTCTTC.

The J gene is TRBJ2-2, the V gene TRBV3-1 (or the pseudogene TRBV3-2); no clear D gene. Germline values: CDR1 LGHDT, CDR2 YNNKEL (reference sequence). The V end was cut by 1 base, the J end by 6 bases, with 6 bases between. This CDR3 contains 13 residues. CDR3 bases: TGTGCCAGCAGCCAAGTGGGCGCCGGGGAGCTGTTTTTT. It encodes CASSQVGAGELFF.

The J gene is TRBJ1-1, the V gene TRBV27; D call uncertain. The germline gives CDR1 MNHEY, CDR2 SMNVEV (reference sequence). The CDR3 consists of 17 residues. The ends were cut back, 1 base at V and 1 base at J, with 16 bases in the middle. The DNA of the CDR3 is TGTGCCAGCAGTTTATGGGGAACCGGGATCAAGAACACTGAAGCTTTCTTT. Translating gives CASSLWGTGIKNTEAFF.

The chain links TRBV21-1 to TRBJ2-4; the table calls TRBD2, which could not be checked here. TRBV21-1 is given as a pseudogene. CDR3 length: 14 residues. This CDR3 reads CASSKVRPEDIQYF. As DNA, the CDR3 is TGTGCCAGCAGCAAAGTGCGGCCGGAGGACATTCAGTACTTC.

This clone has only a few counts. The rearrangement joins TRBV12-5 to TRBJ2-5; 11 bases map to TRBD2. The trim removed 4 bases at V and 5 bases at J, leaving 6 bases unmatched. Germline-derived CDR1 and CDR2 are LGHNT and FRNRAP. The CDR3 consists of 15 residues. The CDR3 reads CASGSGLAGLETQYF. The CDR3 coding sequence is TGTGCTAGTGGTTCTGGACTAGCGGGTCTGGAGACCCAGTACTTC.

This chain uses TRBV10-1 with TRBJ2-7; 8 nucleotides line up with TRBD1. The germline V gene encodes CDR1 WNHNN and CDR2 SYGVQD (reference sequence). J gave up 2 bases and V 5 bases, and 8 bases lay outside the gene matches. The CDR3 covers 15 residues. The chain's CDR3 is CASSSSGTGAYEQYF. CDR3 nucleotides: TGCGCCAGCAGTTCCTCCGGGACAGGCGCCTACGAGCAGTACTTC.

This clone has just one count. The V call is TRBV6-2 or TRBV6-3, the J call TRBJ1-5, with D unresolved. Per germline, CDR1 MNHEY and CDR2 SVGEGT. The CDR3 consists of 15 residues. Trimming stripped 4 bases from V and 2 bases from J, with 12 bases between. The CDR3 loop is CASSFTDWGNQPQHF. CDR3 bases: TGTGCCAGCAGTTTTACAGATTGGGGCAATCAGCCCCAGCATTTT.

The chain joins TRBV5-1 to TRBJ1-2; D not resolved. The CDR3 is made up of 15 amino acids. The V end was cut by 0 bases, the J end by 5 bases, with 14 bases between. The V gene's germline CDR1 is SGHRS and CDR2 YFSETQ. For the CDR3, the DNA is TGCGCCAGCAGCTTGGGGGCACGGCCGGGGTATGGCTACACCTTC. Its translation is CASSLGARPGYGYTF.

This sequence joins TRBV2 and TRBJ1-2; D ambiguous. This CDR3 region has 13 residues. The germline CDR1 and CDR2 sequences are SNHLY and FYNNEI. V was cut by 1 base and J by 3 bases, with 6 bases left in between. The CDR3 region has the DNA TGTGCCAGCAGTGAAGGGCAGTACTATGGCTACACCTTC. Translation gives CASSEGQYYGYTF. Variable domain in full (rest from reference TRBV2 and TRBJ1-2): EPEVTQTPSHQVTQMGQEVILRCVPISNHLYFYWYRQILGQKVEFLVSFYNNEISEKSEIFDDQFSVERPDGSNFTLKIRSTKLEDSAMYFCASSEGQYYGYTFGSGTRLTVV.

About this clone itself: This CDR3 is also generated by other DNA sequences in the sample. The chain uses TRBV6-5 and TRBJ1-2; a possible D gene is TRBD1 (6 bases). CDR3 size: 15 residues. V was clipped by 3 bases and J by 6 bases, with 17 bases between them. Germline CDR1 is MNHEY and CDR2 is SVGAGI. The DNA of the CDR3 is TGTGCCAGCAGTTATTCCGGCACAGGGAGGGATGGCTACACCTTC. It yields the protein CASSYSGTGRDGYTF.